This T cell receptor (beta chain) was recorded in a study of cytomegalovirus exposure and HLA in healthy donors (dated by TCRdb to about 2017). Regarding the complete study: According to an earlier analysis of 587 of the donors, 150 million to 200 million T cells yielded 90 million to 130 million unique TCR beta sequences and less than 300 Gb of sequence data. An early release that covered fewer than 750 HLA-typed donors contained approximately 290 gigabases of sequencing data and 65 million to 100 million unique TCR sequences. Among the approximately 420 genotyped donors, 81% belonged to the genetic ancestry cluster associated with self-reported Caucasian donors. The aim of the study was to test whether cataloging public T cell receptors could identify signatures of past pathogen exposure. Using immunosequencing, the study profiled T cell repertoires from around 680 subjects and related those repertoires to cytomegalovirus serostatus. Along with the 666-subject first cohort, a separate validation cohort of 120 different subjects was used. The study combined high-throughput TCR immunosequencing, statistical association of individual TCRs with disease status, and machine learning to predict cytomegalovirus infection status. In a later analysis, previously published TCR beta repertoires from 666 donors were re-analyzed and high-resolution HLA genotyping was added so that TCR occurrence patterns could be studied. In the later analysis, no new phenotypic data were used to find candidate immune exposures; instead, reliance was placed on TCR beta sequences and their occurrence across donors. An earlier analysis of about 620 of the donors applied high-throughput TCR beta sequencing to assess whether each TCR beta V gene segment acted as functional or pseudogenic. Donor age, sex, ethnicity and CMV serostatus were compiled together with the repertoire data. A later genetic analysis took genome-wide SNP genotypes for about 55% of the 666 donors and used that subset as a discovery cohort. Every repertoire in the discovery cohort had been generated on one and the same sequencing platform. HLA typing covered class I and class II loci at four-digit resolution. Typing coverage varied by locus: about 629-640 donors for A, B, C, DRB1 and DQB1; more than 500 for DQA1; nearly 610 for DPA1; approximately 490 for DPB1. A few DR-DQ haplotypes were treated as single units for association and clustering because of strong linkage in the cohort. Among some 410 genotyped donors of the cohort, an average of around 240,000 unique TCR beta nucleotide sequences were sequenced per donor, roughly a sixth of them non-productive. Paper-wide results and their limitations: A further reported finding was that TCR beta sequences accurately predicted the HLA-A and HLA-B alleles for most subjects in the first cohort. In a later analysis, HLA-associated TCR beta chains were found to be more clonally expanded and to have lower generation probabilities than equally common non-associated chains. Linkage disequilibrium might explain the correlated functional status among segregating V segments, but an unknown experimental factor could not be excluded. Because some donors lacked HLA typing at each locus, the association tests relied only on the typed subset. Broadly in line with IMGT annotations, most TCR beta V segments showed up in productive rearrangements about 87% or about 30% of the time in an earlier analysis of some 590 of the donors. A few of the identified cytomegalovirus-associated TCR beta chains were confirmed in vitro to be specific for cytomegalovirus antigens. A later genetic analysis associated a missense DCLRE1C variant with V-gene and J-gene trimming of TCR beta chains, and an independent cohort replicated the association. In both the original and validation cohorts, the classifier was reported to diagnose cytomegalovirus status with high specificity and sensitivity. The 87-base-pair reads could not distinguish some IMGT-functional V segments, including TRBV6-2 and TRBV6-3, so those segments were excluded. At a false discovery rate of 0.05, a later analysis linked roughly 17,000 TCR beta sequences to specific HLA alleles. A group of highly shared sequence variants was considered likely to be a technical artifact of the sequencing pipeline. Compared with the 666-donor mean, donors in an Asian-associated ancestry cluster had fewer N-insertions in productive TCRs, according to a later genetic analysis. According to a later analysis, most CMV-associated TCR beta chains appeared to be HLA-restricted, and the HLA associations seemed to be driven largely by CMV exposure. According to a later analysis, TCR association rates differed among HLA loci, with DRB1 alleles showing the most associated TCRs and HLA-C alleles showing the fewest. According to the authors, the approach could potentially be generalized to other disease states and immunological phenotypes. CMV serostatus was the only immune exposure information available for the cohort. The presence/absence analyses assumed that sequencing depth was roughly uniform across donors, and that assumption may not be true. In the study, some 180 TCR beta chains were listed as associated with cytomegalovirus. Assigning TCR associations to individual alleles was difficult when HLA alleles, especially DR and DQ, strongly co-occurred. Fewer than 20 rarely observed V segments, including chromosome 9 orphons, were excluded from the earlier analysis of some 590 of the donors because counts were too low. According to a later analysis, parvovirus B19, influenza, CMV and Epstein-Barr virus appeared linked to several top co-occurrence clusters. Most TCR sequences were observed very rarely across donors, whereas some public TCRs were present in many individuals. Only TCR beta chains were sequenced in this cohort, and the absence of alpha or paired-chain data limited detectable features.

The cohort consisted of 650 to 850 healthy bone marrow donors. Cohort members were all nominally healthy when sampled, although unrecorded immune exposures were likely present. The donor was CMV seronegative and belonged to the group of 352 seronegative cohort members. A peripheral blood sample was collected from each donor, and TCR beta sequencing was performed on peripheral blood mononuclear cells. The Qiagen DNeasy Blood Extraction Kit was used to extract genomic DNA from the blood cell samples. The library was generated by the immunoSEQ multiplex PCR assay. The multiplex PCR relied on a mix of 60 forward primers for TCR Vbeta segments and 13 reverse primers for TCR Jbeta segments. Amplification of the CDR3 region of rearranged TCR beta genes was performed with a multiplex PCR assay on genomic DNA. Amplified TCR beta libraries were sequenced as 87-base-pair reads on the Illumina HiSeq System. On the study's bioinformatics: A later analysis counted approximately 76 million unique TCR beta chains across the 666 repertoires, and about 10 million of these chains were shared by at least two donors. A nearest-neighbor algorithm error-corrected the raw reads and collapsed the reads into unique sequences, merging closely related sequences to remove PCR and sequencing errors. Alignment of CDR3 sequences to IMGT reference sequences was used to assign V, D and J gene segments. For a sequence to be retained, a match of at least six nucleotides to both a V gene segment and a J gene segment was required. Rearrangements were classified as productive when the CDR3 lacked stop codons and remained in frame with V and J, and all other rearrangements were classified as non-productive. Following IMGT convention, CDR3 was defined as the stretch from the second conserved V-encoded cysteine up to the conserved J-encoded phenylalanine. The earlier analysis of a few hundred of the donors excluded sequences that lacked an unambiguous match to a single V gene segment. An earlier analysis of under 750 of the donors called V segments functional above 56.7% productive rearrangements and segregating when the between-donor standard deviation exceeded 5%. To diagnose cytomegalovirus status from the catalog of TCR beta chain sequences, a statistical classification framework was built. In a later analysis, TCR nucleotide sequences were compared against IMGT/GENE-DB human TR gene sequences so that V and J genes could be assigned. In a later analysis, CDR3 sequences and most-parsimonious VDJ recombination scenarios were assigned using the TCRdist pipeline. In a later analysis, every TCR beta chain was defined by the combination of its CDR3 amino acid sequence and its V-gene family, and reads without a unique V-gene family were dropped. To address suspected cross-contamination and a sequencing artifact, a later analysis removed roughly 580 highly shared, low-generation-probability nucleotide sequences. In a later analysis, a clonal expansion index for each public chain was calculated from normalized within-repertoire ranks of inferred template counts. A later analysis computed generation probabilities with a VDJ recombination model fitted to out-of-frame rearrangements, and checked the results against IGoR. A later analysis scored TCR-TCR, TCR-HLA and TCR-CMV co-occurrence with hypergeometric tests, applying a repertoire-size bias correction to TCR pairs. To estimate false discovery rates, a later analysis permuted the HLA or CMV assignments 20 times. In a later analysis, co-occurring TCRs were grouped using DBSCAN, and TCRdist sequence similarity was added for clustering within HLA-allele-positive subsets. Repertoires with fewer than 30,000 or more than 120,000 public chains, plus five repertoires with anomalous nucleotide sharing, were excluded from co-occurrence clustering. TCRdb stores this immuneACCESS table with in-frame sequences only. Part of the clones is absent; in the studies checked, under half of the shortfall reflects unresolved V genes, and no reason is known for the rest. V and J calls and clone size are given by that table; D and trimming were obtained from the DNA. A total of around 98,000 clones appear in this sample, approximately 70% of them only once. Jointly, the top ten make up over 2% of the sample.

Germline trimming: 5 bases from V, 5 bases from J; junction bases outside gene matches: 9. The CDR3 goes from the cysteine to the phenylalanine over 15 residues. The sequence is cut down to CDR3 DNA, 45 bases in frame from base 1. From a lookup of the germline V gene, CDR1 and CDR2 are SGDLS and YYNGEE. This clone has a handful of counts. This clone's antigen is unknown. Base qualities are missing; no much larger clone stands one base away. The sequenced material came from PBMCs. The TCR sequence derives from a man aged 45 to 65 in good health and CMV-seronegative. The chain is encoded by TRBV9 joined to TRBJ1-2, with 10 bases aligning to TRBD1. The CDR3 reads CASREGQGRFYGYTF. The sequenced DNA is TGTGCCAGCAGAGAGGGACAGGGGAGGTTTTATGGCTACACCTTC. Beyond the CDR3, the reference TRBV9 and TRBJ1-2 genes provide the residues; the full variable domain reads: DSGVTQTPKHLITATGQRVTLRCSPRSGDLSVYWYQQSLDQGLQFLIQYYNGEERAKGNILERFSAQQFPDLHSELNLSSLELGDSALYFCASREGQGRFYGYTFGSGTRLTVV.